The clone carrying this T cell receptor (beta chain) occurred a few times. This sample is drawn from a study of blood T cell repertoires in COVID-19. Background on the study: COVID-19 samples from acute and convalescent phases originated in the United States, Italy and Spain. In each case, the material was cDNA or gDNA derived from T cells, B-cell-depleted T cells, or PBMCs.

As handled by the study authors: Amplification of reference gene primers was used by the study to estimate nucleated cell counts. Data came from immunoSEQ multiplex PCR; TCRdb stores just in-frame clones and leaves some out. V and J calls and clone size are copied from that table; D and trimming were computed from the DNA. This repertoire shows 140,000 to 150,000 clones, 84% found once; its top ten account for around 35%. The clonotype comes from a human donor in a cohort sampled during active COVID-19. The sequencing sample was made of peripheral blood.

Here the CDR3 reads CASSIGGLGGYTF. The DNA for the CDR3 is TGTGCCAGTAGTATAGGGGGGCTAGGAGGCTACACCTTC. This chain uses TRBV19 with TRBJ1-2; D is possibly TRBD1 (6 bases). Trimming pared 1 base from V and 8 bases from J, leaving 11 bases between. This CDR3 comprises 13 residues. Germline lookup yields CDR1 LNHDA and CDR2 SQIVND (reference sequence).